What follows is one T cell receptor beta chain and its context. What it recognizes is unknown. This sample is part of a study of cytotoxic CD8 clonotypes in ibrutinib-treated CLL. Study-level points and caveats: Public clonotypes, an uncommon group, contracted or remained stable on treatment.

Approximately 1.9 micrograms of genomic DNA came from cryopreserved PBMCs for TCR beta libraries. Depths of 1 in 200,000 to 1 in 1 million T cells were the sequencing target. Produced via immunoSEQ multiplex PCR; TCRdb's table is partial and in-frame only. The table lists some 130,000 clones, around 90% of them singletons, with about a tenth in the top ten. The V gene end was trimmed by 9 bases and the J gene end by 4 bases; junction bases not matched to a gene: 14. There are 15 residues in the CDR3. CDR1 and CDR2 from the germline V gene are LNHDA and SQIVND (reference sequence). Material: PBMCs, obtained after 12 months of ibrutinib treatment. The TCR comes from a human donor with chronic lymphocytic leukemia. This chain uses TRBV19 with TRBJ1-2; 7 nucleotides line up with TRBD1. The CDR3 DNA follows: TGTGCCAGCGATCAGGGACAGCAGAACAGCTATGGCTACACCTTC. Its translation is CASDQGQQNSYGYTF.